A single T cell receptor (beta chain) is shown here with its context. Its target is not known. The V and J ends lost 0 bases and 6 bases, in that order; junction bases with no gene match: 9. Germline V CDR1 and CDR2: SGHDN, FVKESK. The CDR3 totals 18 residues. Sequenced by immunoSEQ multiplex PCR; TCRdb stores in-frame clones only, minus some. The profile shows around 110,000 clones, approximately 81% of them singletons. This record belongs to a study of radiotherapy plus CTLA-4 blockade in lung cancer. Study details: Objective response rate was over 15%; disease control rate, about 28%. Study-wide points: Interferon-beta, together with early blood T cell clone dynamics, reportedly best predicted response. In blood, after radiotherapy plus ipilimumab, tumor-derived TCR clones expanded.

This material consisted of peripheral blood, taken from a patient treated with radiotherapy plus ipilimumab. The chain recombines TRBV14 with TRBJ1-4, with 11 bases lining up with TRBD1. The sequence derives from a human donor with non-small cell lung cancer that progressed on radiotherapy plus ipilimumab. Some clones in this sample may be carry-over from other donors' samples. The CDR3 reads CASSQESWAGQGDEKLFF. CDR3 coding DNA: TGTGCCAGCAGCCAAGAGAGTTGGGCGGGACAGGGGGATGAAAAACTGTTTTTT. The full variable domain, with the rest looked up from reference TRBV14 and TRBJ1-4, is EAGVTQFPSHSVIEKGQTVTLRCDPISGHDNLYWYRRVMGKEIKFLLHFVKESKQDESGMPNNRFLAERTGGTYSTLKVQPAELEDSGVYFCASSQESWAGQGDEKLFFGSGTQLSVL.